Shown below are 29 T cell receptor beta chains from a single sample sequenced in a study of sequential checkpoint blockade in melanoma. TCRdb's table, derived via immunoSEQ multiplex PCR, lists solely in-frame clones and lacks some. The sample lists 15,000 to 20,000 clones, around 78% occurring once. Documented treatment: randomized to nivolumab then ipilimumab (arm A) or the reverse (arm B). Sequences were derived from CD8+ T cells sorted from blood (inferred from file names), sampled from a patient given nivolumab and ipilimumab in sequence. The receptors stem from a human donor with melanoma.

The CDR3 region is CASSPVGQGVVGTEAFF. The CDR3, as DNA: TGTGCCAGCAGCCCGGTGGGACAGGGGGTTGTGGGCACTGAAGCTTTCTTT. The V call is TRBV14, the J call TRBJ1-1; 11 nucleotides agree with TRBD1. The CDR3 runs 17 residues. J gave up 4 bases and V 4 bases, and 11 bases lay outside the gene matches. The germline gives CDR1 SGHDN, CDR2 FVKESK.

The CDR3 DNA is TGTGCCAGCCGGCTAGCGGTTAGCTCCTACGAGCAGTACTTC. Protein product: CASRLAVSSYEQYF. The V call is TRBV28, the J call TRBJ2-7; 7 bases align to TRBD2. This CDR3 comprises 14 residues. CDR1 and CDR2 from the germline V gene are MDHEN and SYDVKM. Trimming took 8 bases from V and 0 from J; bases not matched to a gene: 7.

V usage is TRBV14 and J usage is TRBJ2-5; no clear D. The germline V and J ends were trimmed by 2 bases and 1 base, with 8 bases remaining between them. The CDR3 covers 14 residues. Germline V gives CDR1 SGHDN, CDR2 FVKESK. The CDR3 nucleotides read TGTGCCAGCAGCCAACCGAGACTCCAAGAGACCCAGTACTTC. Amino acid sequence: CASSQPRLQETQYF.

The genes are TRBV7-9 and TRBJ2-7; 9 nucleotides match TRBD2. V dropped 2 bases and J dropped 7; count of bases not matched to a gene: 6. The CDR3 has 14 residues. The germline CDR1 and CDR2 sequences are SEHNR and FQNEAQ (reference sequence). CDR3 sequence reads: CASSLQTSGLEQYF. DNA of the CDR3: TGTGCCAGCAGCTTACAAACTAGCGGGTTGGAGCAGTACTTC.

The chain joins TRBV7-9 to TRBJ2-1; D gene uncertain. This CDR3 is 12 amino acids long. The V and J ends lost 5 bases and 4 bases respectively, with 6 bases between them. Germline V gene sequence: CDR1 SEHNR, CDR2 FQNEAQ (reference sequence). The CDR3 loop reads CASSHQYNEQFF. CDR3 coding DNA: TGTGCCAGCAGCCATCAGTACAATGAGCAGTTCTTC.

V is TRBV5-1 and J is TRBJ1-6; D is perhaps TRBD1 (5 bases). Germline CDR1 and CDR2: SGHRS and YFSETQ. Trimming shortened V by 0 bases and J by 10 bases, and 8 bases separated the two germline ends. The CDR3 sequence is 13 residues long. The CDR3 here is CASSLVRTSPLHF. The CDR3, as DNA: TGCGCCAGCAGCTTGGTAAGGACATCACCCCTCCACTTT.

The J gene is TRBJ2-3, the V gene TRBV10-1, with D possibly matching TRBD1 (6 bases). The CDR3 length is 14 residues. V lost 6 bases and J lost 6, with 16 bases in between. Germline V CDR1 and CDR2: WNHNN, SYGVQD (reference sequence). This CDR3 reads CASSYYHRVDTQYF. DNA of the CDR3: TGCGCCAGCAGCTATTACCACAGGGTGGATACGCAGTATTTT.

This clone turned up a few times. This rearrangement joins TRBV19 to TRBJ1-3; D is unresolved. The CDR3 contains 15 residues. V lost 3 bases and J 4 bases, leaving 13 bases between the germline ends. Germline assignment: CDR1 LNHDA and CDR2 SQIVND (reference sequence). The CDR3 protein is CASSMTSVAGNTIYF. The CDR3, as DNA: TGTGCCAGTAGTATGACTTCTGTCGCGGGAAACACCATATATTTT.

This chain joins TRBV6-8 and TRBJ2-7; a possible D gene is TRBD1 (5 bases). The CDR3 sequence is 13 residues long. Trimming stripped 0 bases from V and 2 bases from J, with 5 bases between. Germline V gene sequence: CDR1 MNHGY, CDR2 SAAAGT. This CDR3 is CASSYSDTYEQYF. In nucleotides, the CDR3 is TGTGCCAGCAGTTACTCGGACACCTACGAGCAGTACTTC.

The V and J genes are TRBV28 and TRBJ2-2; TRBD2 matches 7 bases. J gave up 4 bases and V 4 bases, and 3 bases lay outside the gene matches. The CDR3 length is 14 residues. Germline CDR1 reads MDHEN; CDR2 reads SYDVKM. The CDR3 protein is CASSWEGGTGELFF. The CDR3 coding sequence is TGTGCCAGCAGTTGGGAGGGCGGCACCGGGGAGCTGTTTTTT.

This chain joins TRBV7-9 and TRBJ2-3; D may be TRBD2 (5 bases). This CDR3 contains 15 residues. Germline V gives CDR1 SEHNR, CDR2 FQNEAQ (reference sequence). Trimming stripped 5 bases from V and 0 bases from J, with 12 bases between. The CDR3 here is CASSPPRASTDTQYF. DNA for the CDR3: TGTGCCAGCAGCCCCCCGAGGGCTAGCACAGATACGCAGTATTTT.

The chain combines TRBV18 with TRBJ2-3; tentatively, D is TRBD2 (5 bases). V gave up 4 bases and J gave up 4 bases, with 15 bases separating them. The CDR3 runs to 15 residues. Germline V CDR1 and CDR2: KGHSH, LQKENI. The CDR3 DNA sequence: TGTGCCAGCTCACGGACTGAGACGCGCCCAGATACGCAGTATTTT. Translating it yields CASSRTETRPDTQYF.

This rearrangement joins TRBV6-5 to TRBJ2-5; 8 nucleotides align to TRBD2. The DNA end favors TRBJ2-7, so the J call may be wrong. CDR3 length equals 15 residues. Germline loops: CDR1 MNHEY, CDR2 SVGAGI. CDR3 nucleotide sequence: TGTGCCAGCAGTTACTTAGCGGGGATATCCTACGAGCAGTACTTC. Translated: CASSYLAGISYEQYF.

As concerns this clone: The same CDR3 arises from other DNA sequences in this sample as well. The genes are TRBV7-3 and TRBJ2-7; 9 bases match TRBD1. The ends lost 3 bases at V and 2 bases at J; junction bases unmatched: 2. The germline gives CDR1 SGHTA, CDR2 FQGTGA. This CDR3 contains 14 residues. The CDR3 sequence is CASSFGTGTYEQYF. The DNA for the CDR3 is TGTGCCAGCAGCTTTGGGACAGGGACCTACGAGCAGTACTTC.

The chain combines TRBV19 with TRBJ2-3; no definite D call. The germline V gene has CDR1 LNHDA and CDR2 SQIVND (reference sequence). The CDR3 consists of 15 residues. Trimming shortened V by 3 bases and J by 0 bases, and 10 bases separated the two germline ends. The CDR3 nucleotides are TGTGCCAGTAGTATCCTCGGTTCTAGCACAGATACGCAGTATTTT. Amino acids: CASSILGSSTDTQYF.

The V gene is TRBV29-1, the J gene TRBJ1-1, with D perhaps matching TRBD1 (5 bases). Trimming took 4 bases from V and 0 from J, leaving 12 bases between them. CDR1 and CDR2 from the germline V gene are SQVTM and ANQGSEA. The CDR3 loop spans 14 amino acids. The CDR3 loop is CSVGGGGVNTEAFF. The DNA for the CDR3 is TGCAGCGTTGGCGGCGGGGGGGTGAACACTGAAGCTTTCTTT.

The J gene is TRBJ2-1, the V gene TRBV2, with 8 bases aligning to TRBD1. The germline V gene encodes CDR1 SNHLY and CDR2 FYNNEI. This CDR3 is 15 amino acids long. J gave up 0 bases and V 6 bases, and 4 bases lay outside the gene matches. CDR3 bases: TGTGCCAGCAGCGAGACAGGGGCCTCCTACAATGAGCAGTTCTTC. It is translated as CASSETGASYNEQFF.

This chain links TRBV4-1 with TRBJ1-4; 10 bases are a match to TRBD1. This CDR3 spans 17 amino acids. Trimming cost V 2 bases and J 7 bases; bases outside gene matches: 10. Germline V CDR1 and CDR2: MGHRA, YSYEKL. CDR3 nucleotide sequence: TGCGCCAGCAGCCAAATGGGACAGGGGATCCCAATTGAAAAACTGTTTTTT. This translates into CASSQMGQGIPIEKLFF.

The CDR3 region has the DNA TGTGCCAGCAGCCCCGCTAGCACCGGGGAGCTGTTTTTT. This gives the protein CASSPASTGELFF. The chain employs TRBV9 and TRBJ2-2; no clear D gene. The CDR3 extends over 13 amino acids. Trimming pared 4 bases from V and 4 bases from J, leaving 8 bases between. CDR1 is SGDLS and CDR2 is YYNGEE in the germline V gene.

V usage is TRBV29-1 and J usage is TRBJ2-7, with D perhaps matching TRBD2 (5 bases). The V and J ends lost 2 bases and 2 bases respectively, with 16 bases between them. The CDR3 contains 15 residues. The germline CDR1 and CDR2 sequences are SQVTM and ANQGSEA. The CDR3 reads CSVERSGYPTYEQYF. Written as DNA, the CDR3 is TGCAGCGTTGAAAGGTCGGGGTACCCTACCTACGAGCAGTACTTC.

The chain recombines TRBV2 with TRBJ2-7, with TRBD2 matching 7 bases. The germline gives CDR1 SNHLY, CDR2 FYNNEI. The ends lost 8 bases at V and 2 bases at J; junction bases unmatched: 3. The CDR3 totals 12 residues. The CDR3, as DNA: TGTGCCAGCGCGGGAGAGACCTACGAGCAGTACTTC. This gives the protein CASAGETYEQYF.

The chain joins TRBV9 to TRBJ2-7; 11 nucleotides line up with TRBD1. The CDR3 extends over 14 amino acids. From germline, CDR1 is SGDLS and CDR2 YYNGEE. V shed 3 bases and J 3 bases; nucleotides not matched to a gene: 2. The CDR3 sequence is CASSAGTGGYEQYF. The CDR3 DNA follows: TGTGCCAGCAGCGCCGGGACAGGGGGCTACGAGCAGTACTTC.

This chain connects TRBV7-9 to TRBJ1-1; possibly TRBD1 for D (5 bases). The CDR3 loop spans 15 amino acids. CDR1 and CDR2 (germline): SEHNR, FQNEAQ (reference sequence). V dropped 2 bases and J dropped 1 base, with 11 bases sitting between them. The CDR3 sequence: CASSLPRQRNTEAFF. CDR3 DNA sequence: TGTGCCAGCAGCTTACCCCGACAGCGGAACACTGAAGCTTTCTTT.

This clone was counted a few times. The V call is TRBV10-2, the J call TRBJ1-1; D is possibly TRBD1 (5 bases). The CDR3 length is 12 residues. Looked up from germline, CDR1 is WSHSY and CDR2 is SAAADI. V lost 7 bases to trimming and J lost 1 base, with 7 bases between them. CDR3 DNA: TGCGCCAGCACCACAGGGAACACTGAAGCTTTCTTT. Translating it yields CASTTGNTEAFF.

The chain employs TRBV19 and TRBJ2-3; 9 nucleotides agree with TRBD1. With V trimmed by 4 bases and J by 1 base, 6 bases remained unmatched. This CDR3 region has 16 residues. Germline values: CDR1 LNHDA, CDR2 SQIVND (reference sequence). The CDR3 is CASSTFHRGRTDTQYF. CDR3 nucleotide sequence: TGTGCCAGTAGTACGTTCCACAGGGGGCGCACAGATACGCAGTATTTT.

The V and J genes are TRBV4-3 and TRBJ2-1; the match to TRBD2 covers 10 bases. Trimming took 0 bases from V and 4 from J; bases not matched to a gene: 6. The CDR3 length is 17 residues. In germline, CDR1 is LGHNA, CDR2 YSLEER. CDR3 residues: CASSQDLTSGYYNEQFF. In nucleotides, the CDR3 is TGCGCCAGCAGCCAAGACCTGACTAGCGGGTATTACAATGAGCAGTTCTTC.

This clone occurred a few times. The chain uses TRBV6-1 and TRBJ2-1; TRBD1 matches 9 bases. The ends lost 7 bases at V and 8 bases at J; junction bases unmatched: 6. This CDR3 is built from 13 residues. Germline CDR1 reads MNHNS; CDR2 reads SASEGT. CDR3 protein: CASTTDRGYEQFF. For the CDR3, the DNA is TGTGCCAGCACCACCGACAGGGGGTATGAGCAGTTCTTC.

In this sample, this clone turned up a few times. The gene calls are TRBV6-4 and TRBJ1-5, with 8 bases aligning to TRBD1. CDR1 is MRHNA, CDR2 SNTAGT, per germline. V lost 6 bases and J lost 4; bases outside the gene matches: 5. The CDR3 sequence is 14 residues long. CDR3 amino acids: CASRRTGRNQPQHF. CDR3 DNA: TGTGCCAGCAGGAGGACAGGGCGTAATCAGCCCCAGCATTTT.

In its sample, this clone was seen a few times. The chain recombines TRBV6-4 with TRBJ2-7; 8 bases line up with TRBD1. Trimming took 6 bases from V and 4 from J; bases not matched to a gene: 8. The V gene's germline CDR1 is MRHNA and CDR2 SNTAGT. The CDR3 extends over 14 amino acids. The CDR3 is CASSPTGELYEQYF. In DNA form, the CDR3 reads TGTGCCAGCAGCCCGACAGGGGAGCTATACGAGCAGTACTTC.